This T cell receptor (beta chain) derives from a study of T cells after yellow fever vaccination. Study observations and caveats: Among primary-vaccination clones, most reappeared after the booster, at 96% for CD4 and 88% for CD8.

A single record per CDR3 protein comes from TCRdb applying MiXCR to the 5' RACE reads. The table records about 120,000 distinct CDR3 sequences, 5.5% to 8% of them present only once. In this sample, this clonotype turned up many times. Its antigen is not identified. The sequenced sample was CD4+ T cells sorted from PBMCs, obtained approximately 47 days after the first yellow fever vaccination. The TCR originated in a young man who received the YFV17D yellow fever vaccine.

The CDR3 region is CASSKTGPYNEQFF. The CDR3 region has the DNA TGTGCCAGCTCTAAGACAGGGCCCTACAATGAGCAGTTCTTC. The rearrangement links TRBV7-3 to TRBJ2-1; 7 positions agree with TRBD1. The CDR3 sequence is 14 residues long. V lost 8 bases to trimming and J lost 2 bases; unmatched junction nucleotides: 6. The germline gives CDR1 SGHTA, CDR2 FQGTGA.